This TCR beta chain was sequenced during a study of blood T cells in healthy people across ages. This clonotype came up many times. Its specificity is not known. Trimming shortened V by 1 base and J by 1 base, and 16 bases separated the two germline ends. The CDR3 extends over 17 amino acids. CDR1 is MGHRA and CDR2 is YSYEKL in the germline V gene. A sample-barcoded 5' primer and a J-beta primer mix were used in a second PCR of about 7 to 12 cycles. TCRdb reprocessed the 5' RACE reads with MiXCR, giving one entry per CDR3 protein. The sample comprises more than 1,400,000 distinct CDR3 sequences, around 42% of which are singletons, and 6.5% to 10% rests with the top ten. Russia was home to the donors, healthy Caucasian individuals aged about 6 to 90. Overall study findings and caveats: While age rose, TCR beta diversity per million T cells dropped in a roughly linear way. More naive CD4+ cells and higher diversity were found in long-lived than in aged donors.

The genes are TRBV4-1 and TRBJ2-5; D gene ambiguous. The receptor's source is a woman aged 18 to 35 in good health. Material for sequencing was blood. The CDR3 DNA reads TGCGCCAGCAGCCAAGTTCGTATCGGCGGAAGCCAAGAGACCCAGTACTTC. Its translation is CASSQVRIGGSQETQYF.